This T cell receptor (beta chain) is drawn from a study of beta chain features in type 1 diabetes. V gave up 9 bases and J gave up 1 base; unmatched junction bases: 5. The length of the CDR3 is 14 residues. Germline lookup yields CDR1 SGHTA and CDR2 FQGNSA. The study reverse transcribed the entire isolated RNA, so it sequenced expressed TCRB transcripts. Using immunoSEQ multiplex PCR, the repertoire was profiled, and TCRdb retains in-frame clones only, with some absent. The sample holds 350,000 to 400,000 clones, roughly 13% seen once. Study observations and caveats: When Type 1 diabetes patients were examined, their TCRB CDR3s proved moderately but significantly shorter in all four CD4+ subsets.

Notes on this clone: What it binds is unknown.

The source of this sequence is a woman between 18 and 29 years old with type 1 diabetes. Sample: naive CD4+ T cells from blood. The chain recombines TRBV7-2 with TRBJ2-3; 9 bases agree with TRBD2. In DNA form, the CDR3 reads TGTGCCAGTGGGCGGGGGGGTGGCACAGATACGCAGTATTTT. Protein: CASGRGGGTDTQYF. The full variable domain, its missing parts supplied by reference TRBV7-2 and TRBJ2-3, is GAGVSQSPSNKVTEKGKDVELRCDPISGHTALYWYRQSLGQGLEFLIYFQGNSAPDKSGLPSDRFSAERTGGSVSTLTIQRTQQEDSAVYLCASGRGGGTDTQYFGPGTRLTVL.